These 21 T cell receptor beta chains share one sample of origin, sequenced in a study of blood T cell repertoires in COVID-19. The data were produced by immunoSEQ multiplex PCR, yet TCRdb's version contains in-frame clones alone and is incomplete. The sample yields some 260,000 clones, about 90% seen once. The sequenced sample was peripheral blood. The receptor set was obtained from a woman aged 70-85 years with COVID-19, enrolled during active disease.

The V call is TRBV5-6, the J call TRBJ1-4; 7 bases align to TRBD1. The junction had 9 bases not matched to a gene; V was cut back by 4 bases and J by 3 bases. The CDR3 totals 16 residues. Germline V gives CDR1 SGHDT, CDR2 YYEEEE. DNA of the CDR3: TGTGCCAGCAGCCTCCTTGCCGGGACAGCTAATGAAAAACTGTTTTTT. Protein sequence: CASSLLAGTANEKLFF.

The rearrangement joins TRBV27 to TRBJ2-1, with TRBD2 matching 14 bases. With V trimmed by 6 bases and J by 3 bases, 4 bases remained unmatched. CDR1 is MNHEY, CDR2 SMNVEV, per germline (reference sequence). The length of the CDR3 is 16 residues. The CDR3 sequence: CASSPGTSGSYNEQFF. In DNA form, the CDR3 reads TGTGCCAGCAGCCCCGGGACTAGCGGGAGCTACAATGAGCAGTTCTTC.

A single count supports this clone. The chain joins TRBV4-2 to TRBJ2-6; 7 bases agree with TRBD1. The CDR3 covers 18 residues. CDR1 LGHNA and CDR2 YNFKEQ come from the germline V gene. The trim removed 2 bases at V and 1 base at J, leaving 8 bases unmatched. The DNA of the CDR3 is TGTGCCAGCAGCCAAACAAGACAGGGATTATCTGGGGCCAACGTCCTGACTTTC. It codes for CASSQTRQGLSGANVLTF.

This chain joins TRBV2 and TRBJ2-1; 9 nucleotides match TRBD1. Germline CDR1 is SNHLY and CDR2 is FYNNEI. The V gene end was trimmed by 5 bases and the J gene end by 5 bases; junction bases not matched to a gene: 7. CDR3 size: 15 residues. The CDR3: CASSPEQGANNEQFF. In nucleotides, the CDR3 is TGTGCCAGCAGTCCTGAACAGGGGGCTAACAATGAGCAGTTCTTC.

V and J are TRBV7-8 and TRBJ2-7; 13 bases are a match to TRBD2. The CDR3 loop spans 16 amino acids. Germline CDR1 and CDR2: SGHVS and FQNEAQ. Trimming at V came to 5 bases and at J to 2 bases, leaving 6 bases not matched to a gene. The CDR3 DNA sequence: TGTGCCAGCAGCCCCGGGACTAGCGGGACCGCCTACGAGCAGTACTTC. Its protein is CASSPGTSGTAYEQYF.

This rearrangement joins TRBV20-1 to TRBJ2-2; 8 bases agree with TRBD1. The CDR3 covers 11 residues. Per germline, CDR1 DFQATT and CDR2 SNEGSKA (reference sequence). V lost 6 bases to trimming and J lost 6 bases; unmatched junction nucleotides: 0. This chain's CDR3 is CSATGAGELFF. The CDR3 DNA reads as TGCAGTGCGACAGGGGCCGGGGAGCTGTTTTTT.

This clone was detected only once. The J gene is TRBJ1-2, the V gene TRBV6-6; D possibly corresponds to TRBD1 (6 bases). Germline CDR1 reads MNHNY; CDR2 reads SVGAGI (reference sequence). The V gene lost 5 bases and the J gene lost 4 bases, with 11 bases spanning the gap. The CDR3 consists of 13 residues. Here the CDR3 reads CASSAWTVYGYTF. The CDR3 DNA follows: TGTGCCAGCAGTGCATGGACAGTCTATGGCTACACCTTC.

The chain links TRBV28 to TRBJ2-1; D possibly corresponds to TRBD1 (5 bases). V lost 4 bases, J lost 8 bases, and 18 bases lay in between. Germline CDR1 MDHEN, CDR2 SYDVKM. CDR3 size: 15 residues. The CDR3 reads CASSSDLTREDEQFF. The CDR3 DNA sequence: TGTGCCAGCAGTTCAGACTTAACCAGGGAAGATGAGCAGTTCTTC.

This clone was detected a few times. The chain employs TRBV5-4 and TRBJ1-2, with a weak D call TRBD1 (5 bases). V was cut by 0 bases and J by 8 bases, with 11 bases left in between. CDR3 length equals 13 residues. Germline V gene lookup returns CDR1 SGHNT and CDR2 YYREEE (reference sequence). CDR3 coding DNA: TGTGCCAGCAGCTTGGTCGGCGGGGACGGCTACACCTTC. Protein: CASSLVGGDGYTF.

V and J are TRBV2 and TRBJ2-5; TRBD2 matches at 9 bases. CDR1 and CDR2 from the germline V gene are SNHLY and FYNNEI. The CDR3 has 15 residues. Trimming removed 5 bases from V and 1 base from J; junction bases left unmatched: 5. In DNA form, the CDR3 reads TGTGCCAGCAGTCTGCTAGCGGGAAGCCAAGAGACCCAGTACTTC. Translated, it gives CASSLLAGSQETQYF. Variable domain in full (rest from reference TRBV2 and TRBJ2-5): EPEVTQTPSHQVTQMGQEVILRCVPISNHLYFYWYRQILGQKVEFLVSFYNNEISEKSEIFDDQFSVERPDGSNFTLKIRSTKLEDSAMYFCASSLLAGSQETQYFGPGTRLLVL.

This clone was seen once. V is TRBV29-1 and J is TRBJ2-7; the D is unclear. The V gene lost 7 bases and the J gene lost 5 bases, with 18 bases spanning the gap. CDR1 SQVTM and CDR2 ANQGSEA come from the germline V gene. CDR3 length equals 13 residues. The DNA of the CDR3 is TGCAGCGCTGTCGGGTACGTAGCCCACGAGCAGTACTTC. As protein: CSAVGYVAHEQYF.

This chain connects TRBV10-2 to TRBJ2-7; TRBD1 agrees at 11 bases. V gave up 5 bases and J gave up 2 bases; unmatched junction bases: 5. Germline loops: CDR1 WSHSY, CDR2 SAAADI. The CDR3 loop spans 15 amino acids. The CDR3 here is CASSKGQGDTYEQYF. In DNA form, the CDR3 reads TGCGCCAGCAGTAAGGGACAGGGGGATACCTACGAGCAGTACTTC.

J is TRBJ2-5 and V is TRBV2; 7 bases map to TRBD1. V lost 6 bases, J lost 2 bases, and 12 bases stayed unmatched. This CDR3 is built from 16 residues. Germline V gene sequence: CDR1 SNHLY, CDR2 FYNNEI. CDR3 bases: TGTGCCAGCAGCCTGCAGGGGGTTAGCGTGCAAGAGACCCAGTACTTC. It codes for CASSLQGVSVQETQYF.

The chain recombines TRBV19 with TRBJ1-1; 7 bases fit TRBD1. V dropped 8 bases and J dropped 4; count of bases not matched to a gene: 7. Germline V gene data show CDR1 as LNHDA and CDR2 as SQIVND (reference sequence). The CDR3 runs to 13 residues. CDR3 amino acids: CASSQGVGTEAFF. The CDR3 nucleotides are TGTGCCAGTTCCCAGGGGGTAGGCACTGAAGCTTTCTTT.

The chain joins TRBV7-2 to TRBJ1-6; 7 bases are a match to TRBD1. CDR3 length: 15 amino acids. Unmatched junction bases numbered 6, after V lost 4 bases and J lost 6 bases. The V gene's germline CDR1 is SGHTA and CDR2 FQGNSA. The CDR3 coding sequence is TGTGCCAGCAGCTCCCGACAGGGACCTAATTCACCCCTCCACTTT. This gives the protein CASSSRQGPNSPLHF.

V and J are TRBV6-5 and TRBJ2-1; 7 positions match TRBD1. Unmatched junction bases numbered 8, after V lost 5 bases and J lost 4 bases. The CDR3 sequence is 15 residues long. Germline V CDR1 and CDR2: MNHEY, SVGAGI. Written as DNA, the CDR3 is TGTGCCAGCAGTCAAACAGGGGTCTTGTACAATGAGCAGTTCTTC. Residues: CASSQTGVLYNEQFF.

CDR3 loop: CASSINDRTGSSAFF. The CDR3 nucleotides are TGTGCCAGTAGTATAAATGATAGGACAGGTTCGTCGGCTTTCTTT. The J gene is TRBJ1-1, the V gene TRBV19; 7 bases are shared with TRBD1. CDR1 is LNHDA, CDR2 SQIVND, per germline (reference sequence). CDR3 length equals 15 residues. With V trimmed by 2 bases and J by 11 bases, 14 bases remained unmatched.

The CDR3: CASSKEGAGVCNEQFF. The CDR3 region has the DNA TGTGCCAGCAGCAAAGAGGGGGCAGGGGTCTGCAATGAGCAGTTCTTC. V gene TRBV21-1 combines with J gene TRBJ2-1; whether TRBD1, the table's D call, matches the DNA was not checked. TRBV21-1 is given as a pseudogene. This CDR3 spans 16 amino acids.

This rearrangement joins TRBV5-1 to TRBJ1-2; 9 nucleotides agree with TRBD1. The J segment lost 0 bases and the V segment lost 4 bases, leaving 4 bases of the junction unmatched. There are 15 residues in the CDR3. Germline CDR1 reads SGHRS; CDR2 reads YFSETQ. CDR3 residues: CASSEGTGPNYGYTF. CDR3 DNA: TGCGCCAGCAGCGAAGGGACAGGGCCTAACTATGGCTACACCTTC.

The chain joins TRBV7-2 to TRBJ1-3; 7 bases are a match to TRBD1. Germline CDR1 reads SGHTA; CDR2 reads FQGNSA. The CDR3 totals 17 residues. Unmatched junction bases numbered 10, after V lost 5 bases and J lost 0 bases. The CDR3 DNA reads TGTGCCAGCAGCCCCCACGGGACAGTGATCTCTGGAAACACCATATATTTT. Protein sequence: CASSPHGTVISGNTIYF.

The sample holds a few counts of this clone. This rearrangement joins TRBV29-1 to TRBJ2-2, with D maybe TRBD2 (6 bases). The ends were cut back, 6 bases at V and 2 bases at J, with 13 bases in the middle. The CDR3 is 14 residues long. Per the germline V gene, CDR1 is SQVTM and CDR2 is ANQGSEA. The CDR3 nucleotides are TGCAGCGTATTGACCGGGGGAAACACCGGGGAGCTGTTTTTT. The encoded protein is CSVLTGGNTGELFF.